The clone carrying this T cell receptor beta chain was seen only a few times. Antigen specificity is unknown. TCR cDNA libraries came from RNA via a modified published protocol. MiXCR, applied by TCRdb to the 5' RACE reads, yields one record per CDR3 protein. This table has a few hundred thousand distinct CDR3 sequences, about 28% appearing once. The donors were healthy female monozygous twins, three pairs in total. Reared together, all three twin pairs probably met the same infectious agents and vaccines. These data belong to a study of identical twins' blood T cells. Study results and caveats: Top TCRbeta clonotypes were shared more with twin than unrelated donors.

The CDR3 has 13 amino acids. Per germline, CDR1 SGHRS and CDR2 YFSETQ. V was clipped by 4 bases and J by 7 bases, with 12 bases between them. This clonotype was sampled from a woman between 18 and 50 years old in good health. This chain joins TRBV5-1 and TRBJ2-1; the D gene is possibly TRBD2 (6 bases). The sample consisted of PBMCs. The CDR3, as DNA: TGCGCCAGCAGCCTGACTAGATCTAATGAGCAGTTCTTC. Amino acid sequence: CASSLTRSNEQFF.